The rows below give T cell receptor beta chains drawn from one sample of a study of blood T cell repertoires in COVID-19. Measured with immunoSEQ multiplex PCR; TCRdb has only the in-frame clones, and not every one. The sample records over 200,000 clones, 88% being singletons. The sample was peripheral blood. The origin of the receptors is a woman between 40 and 50 years old who had recovered from COVID-19. CDR3s include the opening cysteine and the closing phenylalanine or tryptophan. D genes are given only for firm matches. Clone size is stated in some rows and not others, as once, few, many or a class when expanded.

clone_size: once
j_call: TRBJ2-5
d_call: .
v_call: TRBV6-2/TRBV6-3
cdr3_nt: TGTGCCAGCAGTCCCGCGGAGGGAAGAACGTGGGAGACCCAGTACTTC
cdr3_aa: CASSPAEGRTWETQYF

clone_size: .
j_call: TRBJ1-2
d_call: .
v_call: TRBV18
cdr3_nt: TGTGCCAGCTCACCGGGCAGGGGCCCATATGGCTACACCTTC
cdr3_aa: CASSPGRGPYGYTF

clone_size: .
j_call: TRBJ1-1
d_call: TRBD1
v_call: TRBV6-6
cdr3_nt: TGTGCCAGCAGTTACTCGGAGGGGGCGCTTAGAGCTTTCTTT
cdr3_aa: CASSYSEGALRAFF

clone_size: .
j_call: TRBJ2-7
d_call: TRBD2
v_call: TRBV7-2
cdr3_nt: TGTGCCAGCAGCTTAGTTGGTAGCGGGGTCCCCTACGAGCAGTACTTC
cdr3_aa: CASSLVGSGVPYEQYF

clone_size: once
j_call: TRBJ1-2
d_call: .
v_call: TRBV4-3
cdr3_nt: TGCGCCAGCAGCCAAGATCGGGAGGCCAGGGTGGGTGGCTACACCTTC
cdr3_aa: CASSQDREARVGGYTF

clone_size: .
j_call: TRBJ1-2
d_call: TRBD1
v_call: TRBV4-3
cdr3_nt: TGCGCCAGCAGTCAAGGACAGGGGAGCTATGGCTACACCTTC
cdr3_aa: CASSQGQGSYGYTF

clone_size: few
j_call: TRBJ2-7
d_call: TRBD1
v_call: TRBV5-1
cdr3_nt: TGCGCCAGCGGGAACCGGGACAGAAAATCCTACGAGCAGTACTTC
cdr3_aa: CASGNRDRKSYEQYF

clone_size: .
j_call: TRBJ2-2
d_call: TRBD2
v_call: TRBV6-5
cdr3_nt: TGTGCCAGCAGCCCGGGGGGGGCGAGAACCGGGGAGCTGTTTTTT
cdr3_aa: CASSPGGARTGELFF

clone_size: .
j_call: TRBJ2-5
d_call: .
v_call: TRBV29-1
cdr3_nt: TGCAGCGTTGTTCTGCGGGAAGAGACCCAGTACTTC
cdr3_aa: CSVVLREETQYF

clone_size: once
j_call: TRBJ1-1
d_call: TRBD1
v_call: TRBV10-3
cdr3_nt: TGTGCCATAGGGAGACAGGGGAACACTGAAGCTTTCTTT
cdr3_aa: CAIGRQGNTEAFF

clone_size: .
j_call: TRBJ2-1
d_call: TRBD2
v_call: TRBV2
cdr3_nt: TGTGCCAGCAGCCCGGGGGGAGGGCCGTTTAATGAGCAGTTCTTC
cdr3_aa: CASSPGGGPFNEQFF

clone_size: .
j_call: TRBJ2-3
d_call: TRBD2
v_call: TRBV9
cdr3_nt: TGTGCCAGCAGCGGGATCCTAGCGGCCCCCACAGATACGCAGTATTTT
cdr3_aa: CASSGILAAPTDTQYF

clone_size: .
j_call: TRBJ2-2
d_call: .
v_call: TRBV19
cdr3_nt: TGTGCCAGTAGTATTGTTCCCGCGAACACCGGGGAGCTGTTTTTT
cdr3_aa: CASSIVPANTGELFF

clone_size: .
j_call: TRBJ2-1
d_call: TRBD1
v_call: TRBV7-2
cdr3_nt: TGTGCCAGCAGCTTAGGGACAGGGCCATACAATGAGCAGTTCTTC
cdr3_aa: CASSLGTGPYNEQFF

clone_size: .
j_call: TRBJ2-7
d_call: TRBD2
v_call: TRBV18
cdr3_nt: TGTGCCAGCTCCATAGCGGGAGCCTTCTACGAGCAGTACTTC
cdr3_aa: CASSIAGAFYEQYF

clone_size: .
j_call: TRBJ2-1
d_call: .
v_call: TRBV6-5
cdr3_nt: TGTGCCAGCAGTAACAGACCAGGTATTGAGCAGTTCTTC
cdr3_aa: CASSNRPGIEQFF

clone_size: .
j_call: TRBJ2-3
d_call: TRBD2
v_call: TRBV27
cdr3_nt: TGTGCCAGCAGTACCCGACTAGCGGACACAGATACGCAGTATTTT
cdr3_aa: CASSTRLADTDTQYF

clone_size: .
j_call: TRBJ2-7
d_call: TRBD2
v_call: TRBV15
cdr3_nt: TGTGCCACCAGCGTGACTAGCGGGTACGAGCAGTACTTC
cdr3_aa: CATSVTSGYEQYF

clone_size: .
j_call: TRBJ2-3
d_call: TRBD1
v_call: TRBV25-1
cdr3_nt: TGTGCCAGCAGTGTTAACAGGGGCCTTAACACAGATACGCAGTATTTT
cdr3_aa: CASSVNRGLNTDTQYF

clone_size: few
j_call: TRBJ1-3
d_call: .
v_call: TRBV29-1
cdr3_nt: TGCAGCGTTGAAGACAGGGTGGGAAACACCATATATTTT
cdr3_aa: CSVEDRVGNTIYF

clone_size: .
j_call: TRBJ1-4
d_call: .
v_call: TRBV6-5
cdr3_nt: TGTGCCAGCAGCCCGCGGGGGCTGAGTGAAAAACTGTTTTTT
cdr3_aa: CASSPRGLSEKLFF

clone_size: .
j_call: TRBJ1-2
d_call: .
v_call: TRBV2
cdr3_nt: TGTGCCAGCAGTGAGGCTGGCTACACCTTC
cdr3_aa: CASSEAGYTF

clone_size: .
j_call: TRBJ2-1
d_call: TRBD1
v_call: TRBV24-1
cdr3_nt: TGTGCCACCAGTGATTTCCGGACAGGGAGATACGGTGAGCAGTTCTTC
cdr3_aa: CATSDFRTGRYGEQFF

clone_size: .
j_call: TRBJ2-3
d_call: .
v_call: TRBV4-3
cdr3_nt: TGCGCCAGCAGCCAAGTCCCGTGGCGGGGGCAGGGAGATACGCAGTATTTT
cdr3_aa: CASSQVPWRGQGDTQYF

clone_size: .
j_call: TRBJ2-1
d_call: TRBD2
v_call: TRBV15
cdr3_nt: TGTGCCACCAGCAGTGACGGGGGACTAGCGGATTACAATGAGCAGTTCTTC
cdr3_aa: CATSSDGGLADYNEQFF

clone_size: once
j_call: TRBJ1-2
d_call: TRBD1
v_call: TRBV18
cdr3_nt: TGTGCCAGCTACCGGGACAGTAACTATGGCTACACCTTC
cdr3_aa: CASYRDSNYGYTF

clone_size: .
j_call: TRBJ1-1
d_call: .
v_call: TRBV9
cdr3_nt: TGTGCCAGCAGCAAAGGACAGTTAAACACTGAAGCTTTCTTT
cdr3_aa: CASSKGQLNTEAFF

clone_size: .
j_call: TRBJ2-5
d_call: .
v_call: TRBV18
cdr3_nt: TGTGCCAGCTCACCCCGACAAGTCCAAGAGACCCAGTACTTC
cdr3_aa: CASSPRQVQETQYF

clone_size: .
j_call: TRBJ2-5
d_call: .
v_call: TRBV11-3
cdr3_nt: TGTGCCAGCAGCTTAGCACCCCAGGGGCCCGTCGGTTTTGAGACCCAGTACTTC
cdr3_aa: CASSLAPQGPVGFETQYF

clone_size: .
j_call: TRBJ2-2
d_call: TRBD2
v_call: TRBV27
cdr3_nt: TGTGCCAGCAGTCCCCGGGCGGGGGGCACCGGGGAGCTGTTTTTT
cdr3_aa: CASSPRAGGTGELFF

clone_size: .
j_call: TRBJ1-1
d_call: .
v_call: TRBV19
cdr3_nt: TGTGCCAGTAGCCCTGTGAGGAACACTGAAGCTTTCTTT
cdr3_aa: CASSPVRNTEAFF

clone_size: .
j_call: TRBJ1-2
d_call: .
v_call: TRBV9
cdr3_nt: TGTGCCAGCAGCGTAGGCCTAAACTATGGCTACACCTTC
cdr3_aa: CASSVGLNYGYTF

clone_size: .
j_call: TRBJ1-2
d_call: .
v_call: TRBV7-9
cdr3_nt: TGTGCCAGCAGCCCATCGGGACACTCGGGCTATGGCTACACCTTC
cdr3_aa: CASSPSGHSGYGYTF

clone_size: once
j_call: TRBJ2-1
d_call: TRBD2
v_call: TRBV4-3
cdr3_nt: TGCGCCAGCAGCCAAGAACTAGCGGTATACAATGAGCAGTTCTTC
cdr3_aa: CASSQELAVYNEQFF

clone_size: .
j_call: TRBJ1-1
d_call: .
v_call: TRBV15
cdr3_nt: TGTGCCACCAGCAGCCTTGGGGGAGGGGCGGGTGAAGCTTTCTTT
cdr3_aa: CATSSLGGGAGEAFF

clone_size: .
j_call: TRBJ2-6
d_call: .
v_call: TRBV18
cdr3_nt: TGTGCCAGCTCACGAGGCTCTGGGGCCAACGTCCTGACTTTC
cdr3_aa: CASSRGSGANVLTF

clone_size: few
j_call: TRBJ1-1
d_call: .
v_call: TRBV5-1
cdr3_nt: TGCGCCAGCAGCTTGTTGGCTTACACTGAAGCTTTCTTT
cdr3_aa: CASSLLAYTEAFF

clone_size: .
j_call: TRBJ1-5
d_call: .
v_call: TRBV6-2/TRBV6-3
cdr3_nt: TGTGCCAGCAGTTCAATTCAGGGCAATCAGCCCCAGCATTTT
cdr3_aa: CASSSIQGNQPQHF

clone_size: .
j_call: TRBJ2-5
d_call: .
v_call: TRBV5-6
cdr3_nt: TGTGCCAGCACCACGGGTACCCAAGAGACCCAGTACTTC
cdr3_aa: CASTTGTQETQYF

clone_size: .
j_call: TRBJ1-3
d_call: TRBD1
v_call: TRBV5-6
cdr3_nt: TGTGCCAGCAGCCAAGGGGGCCCGGGAAACACCATATATTTT
cdr3_aa: CASSQGGPGNTIYF

clone_size: .
j_call: TRBJ2-5
d_call: TRBD2
v_call: TRBV18
cdr3_nt: TGTGCCAGCTCACCACGGGGGACTAGCGGAAAAGAGACCCAGTACTTC
cdr3_aa: CASSPRGTSGKETQYF

clone_size: .
j_call: TRBJ2-7
d_call: .
v_call: TRBV27
cdr3_nt: TGTGCCAGCAGTTCCCAGGGGACTATCGAGCAGTACTTC
cdr3_aa: CASSSQGTIEQYF